The rows below give T cell receptor beta chains drawn from one sample of a study of blood T cell repertoires in COVID-19. TCRdb's table, derived via immunoSEQ multiplex PCR, lists solely in-frame clones and lacks some. The sample records fewer than 200,000 clones, approximately 86% being singletons. The source material was PBMCs or T cells enriched from blood (not recorded which). These receptors all stem from a man in his fifties or sixties who had recovered from COVID-19. Each CDR3 is given with its conserved first and last residue. Fields, in order: J gene, V gene, clone size, D gene, CDR3 DNA, CDR3 protein. D genes are given only for firm matches. Size values are once, few and many counts, or a class for expanded clones, and some rows have none.

TRBJ1-1 TRBV27 . TRBD1 TGTGCCAGCAGGTACAGGGGCATACACACTGAAGCTTTCTTT CASRYRGIHTEAFF
TRBJ1-2 TRBV7-2 . . TGTGCCAGCAGCTTAGTTGGGGAAAGGGGCTATGGCTACACCTTC CASSLVGERGYGYTF
TRBJ2-3 TRBV5-4 few TRBD1 TGTGCCAGCAGCGTGACAGGGGGCGCGGATACGCAGTATTTT CASSVTGGADTQYF
TRBJ1-3 TRBV6-5 . . TGTGCCACCAAGCGGGGAAGCAGCTCTGGAAACACCATATATTTT CATKRGSSSGNTIYF
TRBJ2-3 TRBV5-1 . . TGCGCCAGCAGCCAGGGTTCCACAGATACGCAGTATTTT CASSQGSTDTQYF
TRBJ2-3 TRBV6-1 . . TGTGCCAGCAGTGGGGCCCGATGGTCTAGCACAGATACGCAGTATTTT CASSGARWSSTDTQYF
TRBJ2-3 TRBV5-6 . . TGTGCCAGCAGCCGTACAGGTACCCCGATAGGGACGCAGTATTTT CASSRTGTPIGTQYF
TRBJ1-1 TRBV5-6 . . TGTGCCAGCAGGAGATCCCTTACAGGAACCAACACTGAAGCTTTCTTT CASRRSLTGTNTEAFF
TRBJ2-3 TRBV14 . . TGTGCCAGCAGCCCGATGGTGGGGGCCGGGTTGGATACGCAGTATTTT CASSPMVGAGLDTQYF
TRBJ1-5 TRBV9 . TRBD1 TGTGCCAGCAGCCCCTCAGGGGGAAATAATCAGCCCCAGCATTTT CASSPSGGNNQPQHF
TRBJ2-3 TRBV9 . TRBD2 TGTGCCAGCAGCAGACTAGCGACCCGGGTTGGAGATACGCAGTATTTT CASSRLATRVGDTQYF
TRBJ2-1 TRBV19 few TRBD2 TGTGCCAGTAGTATCGGGGGGGACTACAATGAGCAGTTCTTC CASSIGGDYNEQFF
TRBJ1-2 TRBV28 . TRBD1 TGTGCCAGCAGTTTTCAAGGACAGGGGCTCTATGGCTACACCTTC CASSFQGQGLYGYTF
TRBJ2-3 TRBV19 . . TGTGCCAGTAGTATAGTCGCCCAGCGGGCAGATACGCAGTATTTT CASSIVAQRADTQYF
TRBJ1-5 TRBV5-5 . . TGTGCCAGCAGCTACCGGGGAGAACAGGGAGGCAATCAGCCCCAGCATTTT CASSYRGEQGGNQPQHF
TRBJ2-5 TRBV28 few . TGTGCCAGCAGTCAACCTGGCGGGGAGACCCAGTACTTC CASSQPGGETQYF
TRBJ2-5 TRBV7-2 . TRBD2 TGTGCCAGCAGCTTCTCGGGCGGGGGGATCCAAGAGACCCAGTACTTC CASSFSGGGIQETQYF
TRBJ2-7 TRBV5-1 . TRBD1 TGCGCCAGCAGCTTAAGTACAGGGGTCTACGAGCAGTACTTC CASSLSTGVYEQYF
TRBJ2-5 TRBV7-6 . . TGTGCCAGCAGCTTACTGGGCAGGGATTTGGAGACCCAGTACTTC CASSLLGRDLETQYF
TRBJ2-5 TRBV5-1 . TRBD1 TGCGCCAGCAGCTTGGGTAGGGGGCAGGCCTCAGGGGAGACCCAGTACTTC CASSLGRGQASGETQYF
TRBJ1-1 TRBV7-3 . . TGTGCCAGCAGTTCTAATCCGACAGGGAACACTGAAGCTTTCTTT CASSSNPTGNTEAFF
TRBJ2-5 TRBV13 . TRBD2 TGTGCCAGCAGCTTCGGGGGACTAGCGGGTCAAGAGACCCAGTACTTC CASSFGGLAGQETQYF
TRBJ2-1 TRBV5-1 . . TGCGCCAGCAAAATCGTCTCCTACAATGAGCAGTTCTTC CASKIVSYNEQFF
TRBJ1-6 TRBV5-1 . . TGCGCCAGCAGCCTTTTAGACGTAGGCGGAAATTCACCCCTCCACTTT CASSLLDVGGNSPLHF
TRBJ1-5 TRBV4-1 . TRBD1 TGCGCCAGCAGCCAACCGGGACAGGGGCGCAATCAGCCCCAGCATTTT CASSQPGQGRNQPQHF
TRBJ2-3 TRBV5-1 . . TGCGCCAGCAGCTTGTCACTAGCCGCAGATACGCAGTATTTT CASSLSLAADTQYF
TRBJ2-1 TRBV4-2 . TRBD2 TGTGCCAGCAGCCGCTCCGGGACTAGCGGGAAGAATGAGCAGTTCTTC CASSRSGTSGKNEQFF
TRBJ2-1 TRBV19 . TRBD2 TGTGCCAGTAGTATAGACAGGGAGGGATACAATGAGCAGTTCTTC CASSIDREGYNEQFF
TRBJ1-1 TRBV5-1 . TRBD1 TGCGCCAGCAGCTTGAAAGGACAGGGGGGGACTGAAGCTTTCTTT CASSLKGQGGTEAFF
TRBJ1-2 TRBV23-1 . . TGCGCCAGCAGGCGCGTTACCCTCAACTATGGCTACACCTTC CASRRVTLNYGYTF
TRBJ2-7 TRBV5-6 few TRBD1 TGTGCCAGCAGCTCCGGCCTTCCCAGGGGGTCCGCCTCCTACGAGCAGTACTTC CASSSGLPRGSASYEQYF
TRBJ1-2 TRBV25-1 few . TGTGCCAGCAGTGTAGCGGAAGGCTATGGCTACACCTTC CASSVAEGYGYTF
TRBJ2-5 TRBV3-1/TRBV3-2 . . TGTGCCAGCAGCCAAGGTTTCGGGGAAGGAGAGACCCAGTACTTC CASSQGFGEGETQYF